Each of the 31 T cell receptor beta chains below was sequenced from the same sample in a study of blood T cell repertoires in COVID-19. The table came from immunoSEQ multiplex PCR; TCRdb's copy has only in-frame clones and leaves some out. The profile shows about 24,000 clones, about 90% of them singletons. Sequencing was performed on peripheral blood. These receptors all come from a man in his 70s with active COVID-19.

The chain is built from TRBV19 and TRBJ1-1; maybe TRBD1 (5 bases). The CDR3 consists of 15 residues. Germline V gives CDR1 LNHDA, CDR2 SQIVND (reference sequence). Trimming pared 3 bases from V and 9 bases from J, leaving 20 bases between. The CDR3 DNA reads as TGTGCCAGTAGTATGATGGGACTTCAAAGGAGGAAAGCTTTCTTT. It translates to CASSMMGLQRRKAFF.

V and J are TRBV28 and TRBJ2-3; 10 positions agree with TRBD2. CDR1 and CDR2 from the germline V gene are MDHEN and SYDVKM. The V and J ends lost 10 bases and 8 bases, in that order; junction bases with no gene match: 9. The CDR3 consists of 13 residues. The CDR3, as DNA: TGTGCCACCCGGGCTAGCGGGAGTGGTACGCAGTATTTT. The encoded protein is CATRASGSGTQYF.

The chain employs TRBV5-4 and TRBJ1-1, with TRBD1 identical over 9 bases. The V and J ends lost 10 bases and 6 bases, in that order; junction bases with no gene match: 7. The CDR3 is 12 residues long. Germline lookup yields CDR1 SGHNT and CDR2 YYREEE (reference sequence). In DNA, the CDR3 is TGTGCCCCCAGACAGGGGGTCTCTGAAGCTTTCTTT. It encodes CAPRQGVSEAFF.

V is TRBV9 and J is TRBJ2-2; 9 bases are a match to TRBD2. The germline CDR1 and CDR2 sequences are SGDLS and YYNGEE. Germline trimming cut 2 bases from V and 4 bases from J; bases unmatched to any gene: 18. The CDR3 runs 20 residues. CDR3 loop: CASSVGWGLAATYGTGELFF. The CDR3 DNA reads TGTGCCAGCAGCGTGGGGTGGGGACTAGCCGCCACCTATGGCACCGGGGAGCTGTTTTTT.

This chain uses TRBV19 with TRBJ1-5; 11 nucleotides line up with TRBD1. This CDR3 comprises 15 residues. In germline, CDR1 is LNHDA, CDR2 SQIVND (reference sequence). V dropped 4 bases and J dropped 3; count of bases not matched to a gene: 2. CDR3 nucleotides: TGTGCCAGTAGTAAGGACAGGGGGCACAATCAGCCCCAGCATTTT. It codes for CASSKDRGHNQPQHF.

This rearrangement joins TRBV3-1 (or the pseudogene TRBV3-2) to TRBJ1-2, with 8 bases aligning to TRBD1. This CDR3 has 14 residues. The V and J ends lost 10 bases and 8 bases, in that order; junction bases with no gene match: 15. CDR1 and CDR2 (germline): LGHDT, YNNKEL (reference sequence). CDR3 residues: CATTGTGRAEGYTF. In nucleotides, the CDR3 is TGTGCCACGACCGGGACAGGTCGCGCGGAAGGCTACACCTTC.

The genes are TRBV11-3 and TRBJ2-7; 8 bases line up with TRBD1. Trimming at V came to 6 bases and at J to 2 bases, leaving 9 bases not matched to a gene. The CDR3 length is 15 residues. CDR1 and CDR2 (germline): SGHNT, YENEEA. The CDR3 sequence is CASSPGQGAPYEQYF. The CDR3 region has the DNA TGTGCCAGCAGTCCCGGACAGGGCGCTCCCTACGAGCAGTACTTC.

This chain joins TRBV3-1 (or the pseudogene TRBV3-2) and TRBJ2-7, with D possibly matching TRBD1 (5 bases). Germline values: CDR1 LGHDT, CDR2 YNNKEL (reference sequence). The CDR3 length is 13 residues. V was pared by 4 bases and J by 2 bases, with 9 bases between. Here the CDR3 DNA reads TGTGCCAGCAGCCCATTGGACACCTACGAGCAGTACTTC. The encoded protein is CASSPLDTYEQYF.

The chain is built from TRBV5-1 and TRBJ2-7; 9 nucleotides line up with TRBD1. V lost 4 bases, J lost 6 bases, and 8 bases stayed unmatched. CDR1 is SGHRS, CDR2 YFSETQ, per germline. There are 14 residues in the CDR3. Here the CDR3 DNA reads TGCGCCAGCAGCCGGGGCCGGGACAGGGTCGAGCAGTACTTC. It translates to CASSRGRDRVEQYF.

This CDR3 reads CATSDGRAAGELFF. In nucleotides, the CDR3 is TGTGCCACCAGTGATGGCAGGGCGGCCGGGGAGCTGTTTTTT. V gene TRBV24-1 combines with J gene TRBJ2-2; tentatively, D is TRBD1 (5 bases). Trimming took 3 bases from V and 6 from J, leaving 10 bases between them. CDR3 length equals 14 residues. Germline CDR1 reads KGHDR; CDR2 reads SFDVKD.

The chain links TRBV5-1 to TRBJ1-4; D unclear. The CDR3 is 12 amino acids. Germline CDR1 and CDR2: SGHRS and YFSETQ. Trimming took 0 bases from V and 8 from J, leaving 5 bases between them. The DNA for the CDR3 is TGCGCCAGCAGCTTGGATCTGGAAAAACTGTTTTTT. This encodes CASSLDLEKLFF.

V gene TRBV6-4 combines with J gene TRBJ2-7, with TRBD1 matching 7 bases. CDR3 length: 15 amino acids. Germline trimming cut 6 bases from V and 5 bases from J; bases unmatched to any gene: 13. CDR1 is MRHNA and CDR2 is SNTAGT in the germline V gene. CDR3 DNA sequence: TGTGCCAGCAGGGCTCGGGGACAGAAATGCGACGAGCAGTACTTC. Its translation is CASRARGQKCDEQYF.

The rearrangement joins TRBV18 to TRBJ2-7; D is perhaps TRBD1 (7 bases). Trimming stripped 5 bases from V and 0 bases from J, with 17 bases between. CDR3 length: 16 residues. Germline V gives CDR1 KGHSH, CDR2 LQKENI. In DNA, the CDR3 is TGTGCCAGCTCATCCGACAGACAGGGACTCTCCTACGAGCAGTACTTC. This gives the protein CASSSDRQGLSYEQYF.

The CDR3 region is CAWVPHRVAGWADTQYF. In DNA, the CDR3 is TGTGCCTGGGTCCCCCACCGGGTAGCGGGGTGGGCAGATACGCAGTATTTT. This chain uses TRBV30 with TRBJ2-3; 8 nucleotides align to TRBD2. Trimming at V came to 5 bases and at J to 4 bases, leaving 17 bases not matched to a gene. CDR3 length: 17 residues. Per the germline V gene, CDR1 is GTSNPN and CDR2 is SVGIG (reference sequence).

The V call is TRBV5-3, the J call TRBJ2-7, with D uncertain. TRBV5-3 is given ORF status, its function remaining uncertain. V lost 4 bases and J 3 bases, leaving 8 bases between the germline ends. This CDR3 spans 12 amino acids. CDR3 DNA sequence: TGTGCCAGAAGCCTGAGATGCTACGAGCAGTACTTC. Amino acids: CARSLRCYEQYF.

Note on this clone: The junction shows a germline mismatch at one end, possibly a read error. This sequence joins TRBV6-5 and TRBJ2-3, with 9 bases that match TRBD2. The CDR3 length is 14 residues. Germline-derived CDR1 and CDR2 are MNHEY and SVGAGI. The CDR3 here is CASSFGTSKDTQYF. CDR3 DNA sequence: TGTGCCAGCAGTTTTGGGACTAGCAAAGATACGCAGTATTTT.

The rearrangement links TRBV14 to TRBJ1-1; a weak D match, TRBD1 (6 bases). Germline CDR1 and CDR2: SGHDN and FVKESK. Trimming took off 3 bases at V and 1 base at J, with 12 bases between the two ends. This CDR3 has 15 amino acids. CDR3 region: CASSHRRTENTEAFF. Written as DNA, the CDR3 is TGTGCCAGCAGCCACCGCAGGACAGAGAACACTGAAGCTTTCTTT.

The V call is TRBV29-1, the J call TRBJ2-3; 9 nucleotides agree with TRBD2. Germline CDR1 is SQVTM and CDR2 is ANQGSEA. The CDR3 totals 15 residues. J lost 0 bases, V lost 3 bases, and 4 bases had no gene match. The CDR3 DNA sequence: TGCAGCGTTGAGAGACTAGCGGCGAGCACAGATACGCAGTATTTT. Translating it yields CSVERLAASTDTQYF.

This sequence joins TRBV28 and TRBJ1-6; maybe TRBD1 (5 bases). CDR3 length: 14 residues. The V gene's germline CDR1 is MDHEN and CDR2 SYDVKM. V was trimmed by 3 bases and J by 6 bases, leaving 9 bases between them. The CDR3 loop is CASSLGLGNSPLHF. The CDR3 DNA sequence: TGTGCCAGCAGTTTGGGACTGGGTAATTCACCCCTCCACTTT.

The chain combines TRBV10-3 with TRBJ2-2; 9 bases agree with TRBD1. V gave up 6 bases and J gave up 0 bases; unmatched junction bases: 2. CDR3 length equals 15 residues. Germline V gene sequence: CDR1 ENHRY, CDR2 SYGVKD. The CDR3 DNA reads TGTGCCATCAGCACAGGGGGCACGAACACCGGGGAGCTGTTTTTT. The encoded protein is CAISTGGTNTGELFF.

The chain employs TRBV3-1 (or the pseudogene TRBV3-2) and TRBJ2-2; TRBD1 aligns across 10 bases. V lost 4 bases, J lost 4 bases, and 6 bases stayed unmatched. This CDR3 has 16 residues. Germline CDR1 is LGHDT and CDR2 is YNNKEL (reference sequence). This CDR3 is CASSLRQGAVTGELFF. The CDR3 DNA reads TGTGCCAGCAGCCTACGACAGGGGGCGGTCACCGGGGAGCTGTTTTTT.

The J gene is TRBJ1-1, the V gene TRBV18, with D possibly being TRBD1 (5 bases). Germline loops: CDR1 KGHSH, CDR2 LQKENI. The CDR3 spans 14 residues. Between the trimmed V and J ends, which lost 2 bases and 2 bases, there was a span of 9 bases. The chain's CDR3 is CASSPLDTNTEAFF. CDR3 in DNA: TGTGCCAGCTCACCATTGGACACAAACACTGAAGCTTTCTTT.

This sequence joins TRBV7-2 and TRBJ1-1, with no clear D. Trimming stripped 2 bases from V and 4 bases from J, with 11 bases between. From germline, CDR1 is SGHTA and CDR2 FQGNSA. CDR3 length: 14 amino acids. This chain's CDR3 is CASSLYRGGTEAFF. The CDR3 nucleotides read TGTGCCAGCAGCTTATATCGGGGTGGCACTGAAGCTTTCTTT.

The CDR3 spells CASSQSAGNQPQHF. In DNA form, the CDR3 reads TGTGCCAGCAGCCAATCAGCGGGGAATCAGCCCCAGCATTTT. This chain joins TRBV4-2 and TRBJ1-5; no definite D call. Germline V lookup: CDR1 LGHNA, CDR2 YNFKEQ. This CDR3 has 14 amino acids. V was cut by 2 bases and J by 4 bases, with 9 bases left in between.

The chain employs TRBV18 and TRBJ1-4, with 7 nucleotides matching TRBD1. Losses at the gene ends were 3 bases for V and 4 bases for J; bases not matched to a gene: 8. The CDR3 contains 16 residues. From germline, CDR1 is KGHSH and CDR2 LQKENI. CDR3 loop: CASSPYPGQNNEKLFF. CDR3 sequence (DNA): TGTGCCAGCTCACCTTACCCGGGACAGAATAATGAAAAACTGTTTTTT.

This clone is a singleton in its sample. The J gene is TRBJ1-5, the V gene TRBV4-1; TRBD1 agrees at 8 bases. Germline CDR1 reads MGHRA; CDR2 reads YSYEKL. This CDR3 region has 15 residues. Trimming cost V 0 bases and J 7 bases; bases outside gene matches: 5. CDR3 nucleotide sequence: TGCGCCAGCAGCCAAGATCGGACAGGGAACCAGCCCCAGCATTTT. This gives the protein CASSQDRTGNQPQHF.

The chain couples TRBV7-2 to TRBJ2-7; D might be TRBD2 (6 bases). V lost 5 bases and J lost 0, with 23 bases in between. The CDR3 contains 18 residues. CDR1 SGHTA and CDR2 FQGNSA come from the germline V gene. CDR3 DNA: TGTGCCAGCAGCCCGGGGCGGCTTGGAGGGCGGAGCTCCTACGAGCAGTACTTC. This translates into CASSPGRLGGRSSYEQYF. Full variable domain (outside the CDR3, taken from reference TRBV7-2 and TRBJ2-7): GAGVSQSPSNKVTEKGKDVELRCDPISGHTALYWYRQSLGQGLEFLIYFQGNSAPDKSGLPSDRFSAERTGGSVSTLTIQRTQQEDSAVYLCASSPGRLGGRSSYEQYFGPGTRLTVT.

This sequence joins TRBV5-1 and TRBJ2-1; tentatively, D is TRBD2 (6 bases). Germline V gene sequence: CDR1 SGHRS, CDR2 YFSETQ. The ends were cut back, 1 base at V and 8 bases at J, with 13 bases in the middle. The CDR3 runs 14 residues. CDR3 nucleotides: TGCGCCAGCAGCTTGCGGGACTTGGGGGATGAGCAGTTCTTC. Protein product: CASSLRDLGDEQFF.

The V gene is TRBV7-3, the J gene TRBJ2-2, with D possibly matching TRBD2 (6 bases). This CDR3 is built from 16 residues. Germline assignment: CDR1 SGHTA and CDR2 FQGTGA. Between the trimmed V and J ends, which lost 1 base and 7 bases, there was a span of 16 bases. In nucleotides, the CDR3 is TGTGCCAGCAGCTTAATGGGGACTCCCCATGGCGGGGAGCTGTTTTTT. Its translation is CASSLMGTPHGGELFF.

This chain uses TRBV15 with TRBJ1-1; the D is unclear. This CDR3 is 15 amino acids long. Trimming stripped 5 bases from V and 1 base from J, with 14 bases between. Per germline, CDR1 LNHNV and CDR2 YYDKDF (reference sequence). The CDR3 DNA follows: TGTGCCACCAGCCGTCGGGAAGTAAAGAACACTGAAGCTTTCTTT. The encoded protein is CATSRREVKNTEAFF. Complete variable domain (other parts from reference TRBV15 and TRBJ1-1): DAMVIQNPRYQVTQFGKPVTLSCSQTLNHNVMYWYQQKSSQAPKLLFHYYDKDFNNEADTPDNFQSRRPNTSFCFLDIRSPGLGDTAMYLCATSRREVKNTEAFFGQGTRLTVV.

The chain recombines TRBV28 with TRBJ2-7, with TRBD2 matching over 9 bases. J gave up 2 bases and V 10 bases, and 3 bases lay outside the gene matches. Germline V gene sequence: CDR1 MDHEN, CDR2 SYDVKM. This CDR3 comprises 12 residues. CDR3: CATIAGAYEQYF. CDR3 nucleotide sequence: TGTGCCACTATAGCGGGAGCCTACGAGCAGTACTTC.